These 22 T cell receptor beta chains were all obtained from the same sample, sequenced in a study of control samples from healthy donors and cancer patients. The table came from immunoSEQ multiplex PCR; TCRdb's copy has only in-frame clones and leaves some out. Found here are 75,000 to 80,000 clones, around nine tenths of them singletons; the top ten hold 8% to 10%. The sequenced sample was PBMCs. The receptors stem from a woman between 50 and 59 years old with colorectal cancer.

The chain is built from TRBV21-1 and TRBJ1-1; no check of the table's D call, TRBD1, against the DNA was made. TRBV21-1 is noted as a pseudogene. This CDR3 is built from 17 residues. DNA for the CDR3: TGTGCCAGCAGCAAAGCAAAACAGGACAGGATAAACACTGAAGCTTTCTTT. This sequence encodes CASSKAKQDRINTEAFF.

V is TRBV14 and J is TRBJ2-2; maybe TRBD1 (5 bases). V shed 4 bases and J shed 4 bases, with 13 bases lying between them. CDR3 length equals 15 residues. The germline V gene encodes CDR1 SGHDN and CDR2 FVKESK. This CDR3 reads CASSPRDLGTGELFF. CDR3 nucleotide sequence: TGTGCCAGCAGCCCCAGGGATCTTGGCACCGGGGAGCTGTTTTTT.

Remarks on this clone: Relative to the germline gene, one junction end is altered; a read error may explain this. The same CDR3 arises from other DNA sequences in this sample as well. The chain employs TRBV2 and TRBJ2-1; TRBD2 is a possible D gene (6 bases). Germline loops: CDR1 SNHLY, CDR2 FYNNEI. The CDR3 extends over 13 amino acids. The CDR3 DNA sequence: TGTGCCAGCAAGGCCCGGGAGTACAATGAGCAATTCTTC. It codes for CASKAREYNEQFF.

The chain links TRBV19 to TRBJ1-1; no clear D. CDR3 length equals 13 residues. In germline, CDR1 is LNHDA, CDR2 SQIVND (reference sequence). The V gene lost 3 bases and the J gene lost 3 bases, with 8 bases spanning the gap. CDR3 protein: CASSISRYTEAFF. In DNA form, the CDR3 reads TGTGCCAGTAGTATTTCCAGGTACACTGAAGCTTTCTTT.

The rearrangement uses TRBV12-5 and TRBJ1-1; D unclear. Trimming stripped 6 bases from V and 4 bases from J, with 15 bases between. From germline, CDR1 is LGHNT and CDR2 FRNRAP. This CDR3 comprises 14 residues. The CDR3 nucleotides read TGTGCTAGTGGCCCAGGAGGAACCGCCACTGAAGCTTTCTTT. Translation gives CASGPGGTATEAFF. The whole variable domain, remainder taken from reference TRBV12-5 and TRBJ1-1, is DARVTQTPRHKVTEMGQEVTMRCQPILGHNTVFWYRQTMMQGLELLAYFRNRAPLDDSGMPKDRFSAEMPDATLATLKIQPSEPRDSAVYFCASGPGGTATEAFFGQGTRLTVV.

J is TRBJ1-5 and V is TRBV10-3, with D unclear. Deletions cut 3 bases from V and 4 bases from J, with 4 bases between. This CDR3 has 12 amino acids. The germline gives CDR1 ENHRY, CDR2 SYGVKD. As DNA, the CDR3 is TGTGCCATCAGTGAATGGAATCAGCCCCAGCATTTT. Its translation is CAISEWNQPQHF.

The rearrangement joins TRBV5-1 to TRBJ1-1, with D possibly TRBD1 on 6 matching bases. With 3 bases removed from V and 5 bases from J, the gap between germline ends came to 14 bases. The CDR3 is 14 residues long. Germline assignment: CDR1 SGHRS and CDR2 YFSETQ. The CDR3: CASSYLPGATEAFF. CDR3 DNA sequence: TGCGCCAGCAGCTACCTGCCAGGGGCTACTGAAGCTTTCTTT.

The V call is TRBV14, the J call TRBJ1-5, with 7 nucleotides matching TRBD1. This CDR3 spans 15 amino acids. V shed 5 bases and J 2 bases; nucleotides not matched to a gene: 6. Germline CDR1 reads SGHDN; CDR2 reads FVKESK. CDR3 region: CASSAAGTGNQPQHF. The CDR3 DNA reads as TGTGCCAGCAGCGCCGCCGGGACAGGCAATCAGCCCCAGCATTTT.

This clone qualifies as medium-sized. The rearrangement joins TRBV7-9 to TRBJ1-6; a weak D match, TRBD1 (5 bases). The germline V gene encodes CDR1 SEHNR and CDR2 FQNEAQ (reference sequence). Trimming stripped 5 bases from V and 6 bases from J, with 11 bases between. This CDR3 is built from 14 residues. The CDR3 protein is CASSTDSINSPLHF. As DNA, the CDR3 is TGTGCCAGCAGCACCGACAGTATTAATTCACCCCTCCACTTT.

J is TRBJ2-3 and V is TRBV5-1, with 10 positions matching TRBD1. V lost 3 bases to trimming and J lost 4 bases; unmatched junction nucleotides: 2. In germline, CDR1 is SGHRS, CDR2 YFSETQ. The CDR3 is made up of 14 amino acids. The CDR3 loop reads CASSSGQGSDTQYF. DNA for the CDR3: TGCGCCAGCAGCTCGGGACAGGGGTCAGATACGCAGTATTTT.

This clone occurred a few times. The chain couples TRBV7-9 to TRBJ1-5; 11 bases map to TRBD1. V was pared by 5 bases and J by 5 bases, with 5 bases of the junction left unmatched. In germline, CDR1 is SEHNR, CDR2 FQNEAQ (reference sequence). The CDR3 is made up of 15 amino acids. The CDR3 nucleotides are TGTGCCAGCAGCCGGACAGGGGGCCCGGATCAGCCCCAGCATTTT. Translation gives CASSRTGGPDQPQHF.

The chain links TRBV10-3 to TRBJ1-1; 9 nucleotides align to TRBD1. Germline CDR1 and CDR2: ENHRY and SYGVKD. V was clipped by 3 bases and J by 5 bases; unmatched bases: 4. CDR3 length equals 14 residues. This CDR3 reads CAISEMGQGTEAFF. DNA of the CDR3: TGTGCCATCAGTGAAATGGGACAGGGTACTGAAGCTTTCTTT.

The rearrangement links TRBV3-1 (or the pseudogene TRBV3-2) to TRBJ1-2; D gene uncertain. The germline V gene has CDR1 LGHDT and CDR2 YNNKEL (reference sequence). This CDR3 is 12 amino acids long. Trimming took off 0 bases at V and 3 bases at J, with 2 bases between the two ends. The CDR3 bases are TGTGCCAGCAGCCAAGATTACTATGGCTACACCTTC. Protein: CASSQDYYGYTF.

In DNA form, the CDR3 reads TGTGCCATCAGTACCGGGACTAGCTACAATGAGCAGTTCTTC. Amino acid sequence: CAISTGTSYNEQFF. The chain links TRBV10-3 to TRBJ2-1; 8 nucleotides align to TRBD2. CDR1 and CDR2 from the germline V gene are ENHRY and SYGVKD. The CDR3 is made up of 14 amino acids. The V and J ends lost 5 bases and 3 bases, in that order; junction bases with no gene match: 3.

The chain employs TRBV7-2 and TRBJ1-2; D gene uncertain. The germline V gene has CDR1 SGHTA and CDR2 FQGNSA. Trimming removed 0 bases from V and 8 bases from J, with 7 bases in between. The CDR3 extends over 12 amino acids. CDR3: CASSLAGRGYTF. CDR3 in DNA: TGTGCCAGCAGCTTAGCGGGGAGGGGCTACACCTTC.

This clone was detected once. J is TRBJ2-4 and V is TRBV7-3, with 7 bases fitting TRBD2. Germline CDR1 reads SGHTA; CDR2 reads FQGTGA. The CDR3 runs 17 residues. With 6 bases clipped from V and 6 bases from J, the junction kept 17 bases outside the gene matches. DNA of the CDR3: TGTGCCAGCAGATTTACTAGCGAAGATAGCGTGGGAAACATTCAGTACTTC. This translates into CASRFTSEDSVGNIQYF.

J is TRBJ1-3 and V is TRBV7-2; D is uncertain. V was trimmed by 2 bases and J by 0 bases, leaving 11 bases between them. Germline loops: CDR1 SGHTA, CDR2 FQGNSA. The CDR3 spans 16 residues. The CDR3 DNA reads TGTGCCAGCAGCTTATGGGCAGCGAGCTCTGGAAACACCATATATTTT. Protein: CASSLWAASSGNTIYF.

About this clone: Other DNA sequences from this sample encode an identical CDR3 as well. V usage is TRBV4-3 and J usage is TRBJ1-1; TRBD1 matches at 7 bases. The V and J ends lost 4 bases and 4 bases, in that order; junction bases with no gene match: 6. The CDR3 spans 14 residues. CDR1 is LGHNA, CDR2 YSLEER, per germline. This chain's CDR3 is CASSLTTGATEAFF. As DNA, the CDR3 is TGCGCCAGCAGCCTTACAACAGGGGCCACTGAAGCTTTCTTT.

The gene calls are TRBV18 and TRBJ2-3, with 8 bases fitting TRBD1. The CDR3 has 16 amino acids. The trim removed 2 bases at V and 4 bases at J, leaving 8 bases unmatched. The germline V gene encodes CDR1 KGHSH and CDR2 LQKENI. In DNA form, the CDR3 reads TGTGCCAGCTCACCAACCGGGACAGGTCATGCAGATACGCAGTATTTT. This encodes CASSPTGTGHADTQYF. Full variable domain (missing parts from reference TRBV18 and TRBJ2-3): NAGVMQNPRHLVRRRGQEARLRCSPMKGHSHVYWYRQLPEEGLKFMVYLQKENIIDESGMPKERFSAEFPKEGPSILRIQQVVRGDSAAYFCASSPTGTGHADTQYFGPGTRLTVL.

Here the CDR3 DNA reads TGTGCCAGCAGTGAAGCGGACGGGGGGGCGTACGAGCAGTACGTC. It encodes CASSEADGGAYEQYV. V and J are TRBV6-1 and TRBJ2-7, with 8 positions matching TRBD2. In germline, CDR1 is MNHNS, CDR2 SASEGT. There are 15 residues in the CDR3. Trimming at V came to 0 bases and at J to 4 bases, leaving 5 bases not matched to a gene.

J is TRBJ2-5 and V is TRBV10-1; D uncertain. This CDR3 region has 11 residues. With 8 bases removed from V and 5 bases from J, the gap between germline ends came to 9 bases. Germline loops: CDR1 WNHNN, CDR2 SYGVQD (reference sequence). The CDR3: CASGSSETQYF. CDR3 sequence (DNA): TGCGCCAGCGGGTCCTCGGAGACCCAGTACTTC.

The chain links TRBV2 to TRBJ1-1, with unresolved D. V was pared by 7 bases and J by 0 bases, with 9 bases between. The germline V gene encodes CDR1 SNHLY and CDR2 FYNNEI. The CDR3 consists of 13 residues. For the CDR3, the DNA is TGTGCCAGCACTCTTGACATGAACACTGAAGCTTTCTTT. Its protein is CASTLDMNTEAFF.